A single sample gave rise to the 26 T cell receptor beta chains below, sequenced in a study of memory CD4+ T cells and cytomegalovirus serostatus. The sort gate was single viable CD3+CD4+CD8-CD45RO+ cells for memory CD4+ T cells. The table came from immunoSEQ multiplex PCR; TCRdb's copy has only in-frame clones and leaves some out. Of some 54,000 clones in the sample, more than 70% were seen once. Sequenced input: memory CD4+ T cells from blood. The origin of the receptors is an adult in good health and CMV-seropositive.

The rearrangement joins TRBV19 to TRBJ1-2, with 11 nucleotides matching TRBD1. V dropped 5 bases and J dropped 9; count of bases not matched to a gene: 8. The CDR3 loop spans 14 amino acids. Germline V gene lookup returns CDR1 LNHDA and CDR2 SQIVND (reference sequence). The CDR3 protein is CASSAGTGGFRYTF. CDR3 coding DNA: TGTGCCAGTAGTGCCGGGACAGGGGGTTTCCGCTACACCTTC.

V usage is TRBV4-1 and J usage is TRBJ1-5, with TRBD1 matching over 8 bases. The CDR3 length is 14 residues. Germline-derived CDR1 and CDR2 are MGHRA and YSYEKL. Trimming removed 1 base from V and 4 bases from J; junction bases left unmatched: 0. The CDR3 DNA is TGCGCCAGCAGCCAAGGGGACAGGAATCAGCCCCAGCATTTT. Protein product: CASSQGDRNQPQHF.

The chain is built from TRBV28 and TRBJ1-5; 7 nucleotides match TRBD1. The germline V gene has CDR1 MDHEN and CDR2 SYDVKM. With 5 bases clipped from V and 2 bases from J, the junction kept 6 bases outside the gene matches. The CDR3 covers 15 residues. CDR3 in DNA: TGTGCCAGCAGTCGGACAGGAAGGGGCAATCAGCCCCAGCATTTT. Its protein product is CASSRTGRGNQPQHF.

The rearrangement links TRBV6-4 to TRBJ2-1; D gene unclear. CDR1 MRHNA and CDR2 SNTAGT come from the germline V gene. Trimming took 6 bases from V and 4 from J, leaving 13 bases between them. The CDR3 spans 14 residues. CDR3 loop: CASRPDGSYNEQFF. CDR3 nucleotides: TGTGCCAGCAGACCCGACGGAAGTTACAATGAGCAGTTCTTC.

This chain uses TRBV4-1 with TRBJ2-2; D gene uncertain. The CDR3 runs to 16 residues. The germline CDR1 and CDR2 sequences are MGHRA and YSYEKL. With 4 bases removed from V and 2 bases from J, the gap between germline ends came to 14 bases. As DNA, the CDR3 is TGCGCCAGCAGCCGAGACCTTTATACAAACACCGGGGAGCTGTTTTTT. Translating it yields CASSRDLYTNTGELFF.

The V call is TRBV7-2, the J call TRBJ1-4, with 8 bases aligning to TRBD1. This CDR3 region has 15 residues. Unmatched junction bases numbered 9, after V lost 5 bases and J lost 7 bases. From germline, CDR1 is SGHTA and CDR2 FQGNSA. The CDR3 protein is CASSLRQGYLEKLFF. The CDR3 DNA reads as TGTGCCAGCAGCCTAAGACAGGGGTACCTTGAAAAACTGTTTTTT.

V and J are TRBV6-5 and TRBJ1-5, with D maybe TRBD1 (5 bases). Trimming cost V 5 bases and J 2 bases, with 13 bases left between them. The CDR3 runs 15 residues. Per the germline V gene, CDR1 is MNHEY and CDR2 is SVGAGI. CDR3 sequence (DNA): TGTGCCAGCAGTCCCGGGGGGATCGGCAATCAGCCCCAGCATTTT. This translates into CASSPGGIGNQPQHF.

The chain carries TRBV7-8 and TRBJ1-1; no definite D call. The CDR3 spans 13 residues. The germline CDR1 and CDR2 sequences are SGHVS and FQNEAQ. Trimming took off 5 bases at V and 4 bases at J, with 11 bases between the two ends. In DNA, the CDR3 is TGTGCCAGCAGCCTAGTATTTGGCACTGAAGCTTTCTTT. This sequence encodes CASSLVFGTEAFF. The entire variable domain, with the rest obtained from reference TRBV7-8 and TRBJ1-1, is as follows: GAGVSQSPRYKVAKRGQDVALRCDPISGHVSLFWYQQALGQGPEFLTYFQNEAQLDKSGLPSDRFFAERPEGSVSTLKIQRTQQEDSAVYLCASSLVFGTEAFFGQGTRLTVV.

The chain carries TRBV11-3 and TRBJ2-7, with 9 nucleotides matching TRBD1. The CDR3 runs to 16 residues. Unmatched junction bases numbered 9, after V lost 5 bases and J lost 1 base. Germline CDR1 reads SGHNT; CDR2 reads YENEEA. CDR3 region: CASSPETGQGSYEQYF. In DNA, the CDR3 is TGTGCCAGCAGCCCGGAAACGGGACAGGGTTCCTACGAGCAGTACTTC.

The CDR3 sequence: CSVAGGVYEQYF. The DNA of the CDR3 is TGCAGCGTTGCCGGTGGGGTTTACGAGCAGTACTTC. The V call is TRBV29-1, the J call TRBJ2-7, with no clear D. There are 12 residues in the CDR3. Looked up from germline, CDR1 is SQVTM and CDR2 is ANQGSEA. The ends were cut back, 4 bases at V and 4 bases at J, with 11 bases in the middle.

The V call is TRBV19, the J call TRBJ1-2, with D possibly being TRBD1 (6 bases). Germline loops: CDR1 LNHDA, CDR2 SQIVND (reference sequence). The CDR3 sequence is 16 residues long. Trimming took 3 bases from V and 2 from J, leaving 16 bases between them. CDR3 bases: TGTGCCAGTAGTATCTCAGGGGCAGGTTGGAACTATGGCTACACCTTC. It specifies CASSISGAGWNYGYTF. The entire variable domain, with the rest obtained from reference TRBV19 and TRBJ1-2, is as follows: DGGITQSPKYLFRKEGQNVTLSCEQNLNHDAMYWYRQDPGQGLRLIYYSQIVNDFQKGDIAEGYSVSREKKESFPLTVTSAQKNPTAFYLCASSISGAGWNYGYTFGSGTRLTVV.

The chain links TRBV15 to TRBJ1-2; tentatively, D is TRBD1 (6 bases). Trimming took 5 bases from V and 8 from J, leaving 21 bases between them. The CDR3 totals 15 residues. CDR1 is LNHNV, CDR2 YYDKDF, per germline (reference sequence). CDR3 sequence (DNA): TGTGCCACCAGCCCCCGGATGCGGGGGCCGACCGGCTACACCTTC. Its translation: CATSPRMRGPTGYTF.

The V call is TRBV14, the J call TRBJ2-1, with D unclear. The CDR3 length is 11 residues. V lost 6 bases, J lost 8 bases, and 8 bases lay in between. The germline V gene encodes CDR1 SGHDN and CDR2 FVKESK. The CDR3 protein is CASRLGHEQFF. For the CDR3, the DNA is TGTGCCAGCAGGCTAGGACATGAGCAGTTCTTC.

This clone has just a few counts. The CDR3 reads CASSLGAGEQFF. CDR3 nucleotide sequence: TGTGCCAGCAGCTTAGGGGCTGGGGAGCAGTTCTTC. The rearrangement joins TRBV7-9 to TRBJ2-1; D call uncertain. The V gene lost 1 base and the J gene lost 10 bases, with 8 bases spanning the gap. CDR1 is SEHNR and CDR2 is FQNEAQ in the germline V gene (reference sequence). CDR3 size: 12 residues. The variable domain in full, with the rest retrieved from reference TRBV7-9 and TRBJ2-1, is DTGVSQNPRHKITKRGQNVTFRCDPISEHNRLYWYRQTLGQGPEFLTYFQNEAQLEKSRLLSDRFSAERPKGSFSTLEIQRTEQGDSAMYLCASSLGAGEQFFGPGTRLTVL.

The V gene is TRBV9, the J gene TRBJ1-4; D is unclear. CDR1 is SGDLS and CDR2 is YYNGEE in the germline V gene. The CDR3 spans 14 residues. The V end lost 3 bases, the J end lost 7 bases, and 13 bases lay between the germline ends. In nucleotides, the CDR3 is TGTGCCAGCAGCGCTCGAGTTTCAGGTGAAAAACTGTTTTTT. Amino acids: CASSARVSGEKLFF. Together with reference TRBV9 and TRBJ1-4, the CDR3 gives the full variable domain: DSGVTQTPKHLITATGQRVTLRCSPRSGDLSVYWYQQSLDQGLQFLIQYYNGEERAKGNILERFSAQQFPDLHSELNLSSLELGDSALYFCASSARVSGEKLFFGSGTQLSVL.

The J gene is TRBJ1-1, the V gene TRBV19, with D tentatively TRBD1 (5 bases). CDR1 is LNHDA, CDR2 SQIVND, per germline (reference sequence). The CDR3 is made up of 14 amino acids. V lost 3 bases to trimming and J lost 0 bases, with 8 bases between them. The CDR3 loop is CASSIAGMNTEAFF. In DNA, the CDR3 is TGTGCCAGTAGTATCGCAGGGATGAACACTGAAGCTTTCTTT.

The rearrangement uses TRBV19 and TRBJ2-7; 11 bases map to TRBD2. The CDR3 has 15 amino acids. The V segment lost 10 bases and the J segment 3 bases; nucleotides outside the gene matches: 11. From germline, CDR1 is LNHDA and CDR2 SQIVND (reference sequence). The CDR3 coding sequence is TGTGCCACAATGGGGGGACTAGCGGACGGCTACGAGCAGTACTTC. Translating gives CATMGGLADGYEQYF.

The chain employs TRBV7-6 and TRBJ2-1; 7 bases line up with TRBD1. V lost 5 bases, J lost 1 base, and 5 bases stayed unmatched. Germline CDR1 SGHVS, CDR2 FNYEAQ. The CDR3 spans 15 residues. This chain's CDR3 is CASSPGTASYNEQFF. CDR3 nucleotide sequence: TGTGCCAGCAGCCCCGGGACAGCTTCCTACAATGAGCAGTTCTTC.

The J gene is TRBJ2-7, the V gene TRBV15; 9 nucleotides match TRBD1. CDR3 length equals 13 residues. From germline, CDR1 is LNHNV and CDR2 YYDKDF (reference sequence). The J segment lost 3 bases and the V segment lost 3 bases, leaving 0 bases of the junction unmatched. The CDR3 sequence: CATSRDRGYEQYF. The CDR3 DNA reads TGTGCCACCAGCAGGGACAGGGGCTACGAGCAGTACTTC. Looking up the rest from reference TRBV15 and TRBJ2-7 gives the full variable domain: DAMVIQNPRYQVTQFGKPVTLSCSQTLNHNVMYWYQQKSSQAPKLLFHYYDKDFNNEADTPDNFQSRRPNTSFCFLDIRSPGLGDTAMYLCATSRDRGYEQYFGPGTRLTVT.

The J gene is TRBJ1-4, the V gene TRBV19; no reliable D call. Germline loops: CDR1 LNHDA, CDR2 SQIVND (reference sequence). The CDR3 extends over 16 amino acids. Trimming shortened V by 8 bases and J by 0 bases, and 16 bases separated the two germline ends. For the CDR3, the DNA is TGTGCCAGTCAGAGACCAGGAGGCCCAACTAATGAAAAACTGTTTTTT. Protein sequence: CASQRPGGPTNEKLFF.

CDR3 DNA: TGTGCCAGCAGCCGCCACGGGAAAGCTTTCTTT. Residues: CASSRHGKAFF. This sequence joins TRBV28 and TRBJ1-1; no clear D gene. This CDR3 region has 11 residues. V gave up 6 bases and J gave up 9 bases, with 11 bases separating them. Germline V lookup: CDR1 MDHEN, CDR2 SYDVKM.

This clone was seen only a few times. The CDR3 nucleotides are TGTGCCAGCAGTCCTCCCGGGAAGGATAACTATGGCTACACCTTC. Amino acid sequence: CASSPPGKDNYGYTF. The chain recombines TRBV14 with TRBJ1-2, with D unclear. Trimming took off 6 bases at V and 1 base at J, with 15 bases between the two ends. The CDR3 runs to 15 residues. The germline V gene encodes CDR1 SGHDN and CDR2 FVKESK. Full variable domain (outside the CDR3, taken from reference TRBV14 and TRBJ1-2): EAGVTQFPSHSVIEKGQTVTLRCDPISGHDNLYWYRRVMGKEIKFLLHFVKESKQDESGMPNNRFLAERTGGTYSTLKVQPAELEDSGVYFCASSPPGKDNYGYTFGSGTRLTVV.

The chain joins TRBV7-9 to TRBJ2-2; D unclear. CDR3 length: 15 residues. Germline V lookup: CDR1 SEHNR, CDR2 FQNEAQ (reference sequence). The V end lost 3 bases, the J end lost 0 bases, and 8 bases lay between the germline ends. The CDR3 coding sequence is TGTGCCAGCAGCTTCTTGAAAACGAACACCGGGGAGCTGTTTTTT. Translated: CASSFLKTNTGELFF.

This clone showed up just once. This chain uses TRBV4-1 with TRBJ2-7; TRBD1 matches at 8 bases. The V and J ends lost 0 bases and 4 bases, in that order; junction bases with no gene match: 5. This CDR3 has 15 amino acids. Germline V gene sequence: CDR1 MGHRA, CDR2 YSYEKL. The CDR3 DNA sequence: TGCGCCAGCAGCCAAGATGTCACAGGGGGGTACGAGCAGTACTTC. It is translated as CASSQDVTGGYEQYF.

A single count supports this clone. The rearrangement joins TRBV2 to TRBJ2-2, with D unresolved. The CDR3 extends over 13 amino acids. In germline, CDR1 is SNHLY, CDR2 FYNNEI. The V end was cut by 7 bases, the J end by 1 base, with 7 bases between. CDR3 DNA: TGTGCCAGCACGATGAGGAACACCGGGGAGCTGTTTTTT. Translation: CASTMRNTGELFF. The full variable domain, completed using reference TRBV2 and TRBJ2-2, is EPEVTQTPSHQVTQMGQEVILRCVPISNHLYFYWYRQILGQKVEFLVSFYNNEISEKSEIFDDQFSVERPDGSNFTLKIRSTKLEDSAMYFCASTMRNTGELFFGEGSRLTVL.

The chain couples TRBV6-6 to TRBJ1-3; D is undetermined. CDR1 and CDR2 (germline): MNHNY, SVGAGI (reference sequence). V lost 6 bases, J lost 0 bases, and 6 bases lay in between. CDR3 length: 13 amino acids. The CDR3 DNA follows: TGTGCCAGCAGAGAAAGCTCTGGAAACACCATATATTTT. Translation gives CASRESSGNTIYF.